This T cell receptor (beta chain) was observed in a study of blood T cells in healthy people across ages (dated by TCRdb to 2014 to 2015). A note on the overall study: Template switching captured roughly one uniquely barcoded TCR beta cDNA molecule per two T cells in model experiments. Age-related changes in TCR beta repertoire diversity were measured in the study by deep sequencing normalized with unique cDNA molecular identifiers. The donors were divided into four age groups: young (average approximately 16 years), middle-aged (under 40), aged (about 60) and long-lived (about 84). To avoid experimental bias, donors of different ages were distributed randomly across sequencing lanes. For two donors (one aged 18 to 29 and one aged 80 or older), the study analyzed two additional independent replicas of 1 million unique cDNA reads from the same blood draw.

Overall study results and their limits: Because profiling used bulk unsorted PBMCs, naive and antigen-experienced compartments could not be compared conclusively. Because donor CMV infection status was unknown, age-related changes in expanded clonotypes were potentially confounded. Compared with the aged group, the long-lived group had more naive CD4+ T cells, fewer expanded clones and increased TCR diversity, suggesting age selection. As age increased, observed TCR beta diversity per million T cells dropped in a roughly linear way, and a significant reduction was already evident by age roughly 36. Observed TCR beta diversity correlated strongly with the percentage of naive T cells measured by flow cytometry. Total diversity estimates from one million sequenced T cells were considered lower bounds and underestimates.

The germline V gene (reference sequence) yields MNHEY for CDR1 and SMNVEV for CDR2. The CDR3 runs 14 residues from the cysteine to the phenylalanine. Just CDR3 DNA is preserved here, 42 bases in frame from base 1. V is clipped by 5 bases and J by 7 bases, and the sequence between their germline boundaries is 17 bases long. Donors were 35 to 40 systemically healthy Caucasian individuals from Russia aged roughly 6 to 90 years. Roughly 11 milliliters of peripheral blood were drawn from each donor into EDTA-treated Vacutainer tubes. Ficoll-Paque density-gradient centrifugation was used to isolate PBMCs, with at least 7 million obtained per sample. Total RNA was extracted from PBMCs with Trizol reagent, with at least 5.5 micrograms obtained per sample. For every donor, flow cytometry on a PBMC aliquot measured the percentage of naive CD45RAhigh/CD27high T cells. Points on this clonotype: This clone's antigen is unknown. The sample holds no much larger clone one base away, and base qualities are not on file.

The library was built by means of 5' RACE. The second PCR ran for roughly 7 to 11 cycles and used a J-beta primer mix along with a sample-barcoded 5' primer. Each TCR beta cDNA molecule received a unique molecular identifier from a template-switch 5' adaptor carrying 12 random nucleotides. Each sample yielded at least 2.5 million CDR3-containing paired-end reads. First-strand cDNA was synthesized from all RNA with the Mint cDNA synthesis kit, primed by a TRBC-specific oligonucleotide. Following uracil-DNA glycosylase treatment, all cDNA underwent a first 18-cycle PCR with the universal primers M1SS and BC2_uni_R. The authors' analysis ran thus. For normalization, 1 million high-quality reads, each with a distinct molecular identifier, were randomly selected from each sample. Reads with shared molecular identifiers were discarded instead of being binned into consensus sequences. MiTCR, run with a Q25 quality threshold and the strictest error-elimination algorithm, handled CDR3 identification, clonotype clustering and error correction. A nonparametric unseen species model using Euler transformation provided a lower-bound estimate of total TCR beta diversity. TCRdb reworked the public reads: Q25 trimming with fastp, MiXCR clone assembly, productive beta chains retained. CDR3 protein duplicates are merged, each entry listing the most common genes and DNA. The V and J calls here are based on TCRdb, not the publication. Across this sample there are 1.8 million or so distinct CDR3 sequences, with approximately 39% seen only once. 23% of the sample is held by the ten biggest clonotypes.

The rearrangement joined TRBV27 to TRBJ1-2; the D segment could be TRBD1, given 6 matching bases. The sequenced material came from blood. This TCR came from a human donor in good health. The nucleotide sequence is TGTGCCAGCAGTCTCCAGGGGAATGGTTTTGGCTACACCTTC. Its protein reads: CASSLQGNGFGYTF.